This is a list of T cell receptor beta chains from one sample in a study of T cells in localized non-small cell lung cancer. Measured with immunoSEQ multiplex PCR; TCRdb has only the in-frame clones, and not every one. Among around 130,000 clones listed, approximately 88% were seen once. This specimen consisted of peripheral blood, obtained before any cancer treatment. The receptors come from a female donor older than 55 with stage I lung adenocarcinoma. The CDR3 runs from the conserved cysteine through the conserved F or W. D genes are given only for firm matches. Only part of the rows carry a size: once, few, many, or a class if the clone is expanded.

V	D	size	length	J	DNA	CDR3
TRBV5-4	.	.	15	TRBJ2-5	TGTGCCAGCAGCCGCAAACAGGGTAGCCAAGAGACCCAGTACTTC	CASSRKQGSQETQYF
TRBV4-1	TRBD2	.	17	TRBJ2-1	TGCGCCAGCAGCCAACATGGCGGGAGGGGGACCTACAATGAGCAGTTCTTC	CASSQHGGRGTYNEQFF
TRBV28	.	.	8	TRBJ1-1	TGTGCCACACAAGGAGCTTTCTTT	CATQGAFF
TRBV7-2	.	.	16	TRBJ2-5	TGTGCCAGCAGCCTCCTTGCCGTGAGGTCCCGGGAGACCCAGTACTTC	CASSLLAVRSRETQYF
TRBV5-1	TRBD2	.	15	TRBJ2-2	TGCGCCAGCAGCCTTCTAGCGGGAGAAACCGGGGAGCTGTTTTTT	CASSLLAGETGELFF
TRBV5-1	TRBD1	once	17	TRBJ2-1	TGCGCCAGCAGCTTAGAAACGACAGGGAGCTCCTACAATGAGCAGTTCTTC	CASSLETTGSSYNEQFF
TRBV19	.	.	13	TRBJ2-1	TGTGCCAGTAGTATCGGGAGCGGTAATGAGCAGTTCTTC	CASSIGSGNEQFF
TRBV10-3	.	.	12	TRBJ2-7	TGTGCCATCAGTGAGAAGTTCTACGAGCAGTACTTC	CAISEKFYEQYF
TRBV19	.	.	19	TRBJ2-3	TGTGCCAGTAGTATAGATCGGGAGACTTCGGAGGAGATCACAGATACGCAGTATTTT	CASSIDRETSEEITDTQYF
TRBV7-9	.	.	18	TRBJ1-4	TGTGCCAGCAGCCCGATAGGGATGGGGACTGCAACTAATGAAAAACTGTTTTTT	CASSPIGMGTATNEKLFF
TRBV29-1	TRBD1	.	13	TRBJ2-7	TGCAGCGCCCGACAGGGGGCTGCCTACGAGCAGTACTTC	CSARQGAAYEQYF
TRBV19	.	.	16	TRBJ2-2	TGTGCCAGTAGCAATTCCCCGATGGCGAACACCGGGGAGCTGTTTTTT	CASSNSPMANTGELFF
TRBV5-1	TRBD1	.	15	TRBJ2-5	TGCGCCAGCAGCTCGGAGACAGGGGGCAGGGAGACCCAGTACTTC	CASSSETGGRETQYF
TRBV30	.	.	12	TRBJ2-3	TGTGCCTGGAAACCTACCACAGATACGCAGTATTTT	CAWKPTTDTQYF
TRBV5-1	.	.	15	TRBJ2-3	TGCGCCAGCAGCTTGTCTTGGGGTGGCACAGATACGCAGTATTTT	CASSLSWGGTDTQYF
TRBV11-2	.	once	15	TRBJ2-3	TGTGCCAGCAGCTTAAGTAGGGGGAGCACAGATACGCAGTATTTT	CASSLSRGSTDTQYF
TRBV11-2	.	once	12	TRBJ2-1	TGTGCCAGCAGCGCAGGGGTCAATGAGCAGTTCTTC	CASSAGVNEQFF
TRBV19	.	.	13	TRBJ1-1	TGTGCCAGTCGACAGAAGGGGTACACTGAAGCTTTCTTT	CASRQKGYTEAFF
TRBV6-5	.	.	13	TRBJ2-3	TGTGCCAGCAGTTACTCCAACACAGATACGCAGTATTTT	CASSYSNTDTQYF
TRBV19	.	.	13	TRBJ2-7	TGTGCCACCCACCCGCCGGGCTCCTACGAGCAGTACTTC	CATHPPGSYEQYF
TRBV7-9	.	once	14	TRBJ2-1	TGTGCCAGCAGCTTAGCGTCCGGGAGAAATGAGCAGTTCTTC	CASSLASGRNEQFF
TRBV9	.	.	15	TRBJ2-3	TGTGCCAGCAGCGGCCGGGACCGGAGCACAGATACGCAGTATTTT	CASSGRDRSTDTQYF
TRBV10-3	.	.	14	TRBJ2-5	TGTGCCATCAGTGAGTCGGCAGTCCAAGAGACCCAGTACTTC	CAISESAVQETQYF
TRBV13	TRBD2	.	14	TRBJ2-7	TGTGCCAGCAGCTTAGCCGGGACTAACTACGAGCAGTACTTC	CASSLAGTNYEQYF
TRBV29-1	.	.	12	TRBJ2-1	TGCAGCGCAGGGGCCCCGTACAATGAGCAGTTCTTC	CSAGAPYNEQFF
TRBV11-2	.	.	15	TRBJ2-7	TGTGCCAGCAGCATCCCGATCACTAGTAAGCACGAGCAGTACTTC	CASSIPITSKHEQYF
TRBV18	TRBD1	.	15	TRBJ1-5	TGTGCCAGCTCACCACAAAGGGACAGGGTTCAGCCCCAGCATTTT	CASSPQRDRVQPQHF
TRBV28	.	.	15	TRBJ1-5	TGTGCCATCCGGAGTGGGGGCGCGGGCAATCAGCCCCAGCATTTT	CAIRSGGAGNQPQHF
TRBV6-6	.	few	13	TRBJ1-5	TGTGCCAGCAACAGGGTTAGCAATCAGCCCCAGCATTTT	CASNRVSNQPQHF